This T cell receptor (beta chain) stems from a study of cytomegalovirus exposure and HLA in healthy donors. Between the trimmed V and J ends, which lost 3 bases and 0 bases, there was a span of 6 bases. Germline loops: CDR1 MGHRA, CDR2 YSYEKL. The length of the CDR3 is 14 residues. It was with 60 Vbeta and 13 Jbeta primers that the PCR ran. Clones were sequenced by immunoSEQ multiplex PCR, and TCRdb holds only the in-frame ones, with some missing. Of about 100,000 clones listed, around 76% are singletons. This sequence originates from a man aged 40-50 years in good health and CMV-seropositive. Input material: PBMCs. This sequence joins TRBV4-1 and TRBJ1-3; D unclear. Written as DNA, the CDR3 is TGCGCCAGCAGCCATCCTTTCTCTGGAAACACCATATATTTT. This translates into CASSHPFSGNTIYF.